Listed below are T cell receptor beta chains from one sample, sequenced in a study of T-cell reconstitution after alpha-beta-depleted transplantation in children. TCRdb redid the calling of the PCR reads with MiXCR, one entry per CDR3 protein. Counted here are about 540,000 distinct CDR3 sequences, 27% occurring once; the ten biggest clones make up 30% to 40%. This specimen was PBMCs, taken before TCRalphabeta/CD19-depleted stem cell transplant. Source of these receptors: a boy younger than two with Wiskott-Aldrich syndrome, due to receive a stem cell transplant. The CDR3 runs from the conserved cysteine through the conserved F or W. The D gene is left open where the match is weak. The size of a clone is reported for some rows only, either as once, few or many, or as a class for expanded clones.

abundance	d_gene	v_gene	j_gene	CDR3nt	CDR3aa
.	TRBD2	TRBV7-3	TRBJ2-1	TGTGCCAGCAGCTTAACTATGACTAGCGGGAGGAATGAGCAGTTCTTC	CASSLTMTSGRNEQFF
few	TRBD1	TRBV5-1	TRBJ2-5	TGCGCCAGCAGCTTTGGGACAGGGGGCGGTCAAGAGACCCAGTACTTC	CASSFGTGGGQETQYF
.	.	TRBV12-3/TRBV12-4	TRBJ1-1	TGTGCCAGCAGCGCGAAGGACAGACAGAACACTGAAGCTTTCTTT	CASSAKDRQNTEAFF
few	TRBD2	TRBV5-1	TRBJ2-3	TGCGCCAGCAGCTTGTCCAGCGGGGTGGGCACAGATACGCAGTATTTT	CASSLSSGVGTDTQYF
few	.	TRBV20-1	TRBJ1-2	TGCAGTGCTAGAGATTGGGCGGGGGATTATGGCTACACCTTC	CSARDWAGDYGYTF
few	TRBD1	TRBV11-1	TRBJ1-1	TGTGCCAGCAGCGCCAGACAGGGGCGGTACACTGAAGCTTTCTTT	CASSARQGRYTEAFF
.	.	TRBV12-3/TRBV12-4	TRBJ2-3	TGTGCCAGCAGTGCCCGGACGACGAAAGACACAGATACGCAGTATTTT	CASSARTTKDTDTQYF
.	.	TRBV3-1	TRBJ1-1	TGTGCCAGCAGCCAAGGATCGAACACTGAAGCTTTCTTT	CASSQGSNTEAFF
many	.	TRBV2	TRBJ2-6	TGTGCCAGCACGGGAGCTTCTGGGGCCAACGTCCTGACTTTC	CASTGASGANVLTF
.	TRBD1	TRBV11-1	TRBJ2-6	TGTGCCAGCAGCCAGCGCCGAGGGGGCGTCTCTGGGGCCAACGTCCTGACTTTC	CASSQRRGGVSGANVLTF